The clone carrying this T cell receptor beta chain was observed a few times. Its antigen is unknown. TCRdb re-analysed the reads in MiXCR, keeping a single row per CDR3 protein. Of 700,000 to 950,000 distinct CDR3 sequences listed, approximately 30% were seen once; the top ten hold roughly an eighth. The germline CDR1 and CDR2 sequences are MGHRA and YSYEKL. With 0 bases clipped from V and 9 bases from J, the junction kept 11 bases outside the gene matches. This CDR3 is built from 16 residues. This record comes from a study of T cell repertoires in cytomegalovirus infection. The sample in question was cultured CD8+ T cells from PBMCs, obtained from culture after CMV antigen stimulation. This chain uses TRBV4-1 with TRBJ1-5, with 7 bases identical to TRBD1. The TCR sequence derives from a human donor in good health (CMV status not recorded). Some clones in this sample may be carry-over from other donors' samples. The CDR3 sequence is CASSQDQSDRARPQHF. The CDR3 DNA follows: TGCGCCAGCAGCCAAGATCAATCCGACAGGGCTAGGCCCCAGCATTTT.